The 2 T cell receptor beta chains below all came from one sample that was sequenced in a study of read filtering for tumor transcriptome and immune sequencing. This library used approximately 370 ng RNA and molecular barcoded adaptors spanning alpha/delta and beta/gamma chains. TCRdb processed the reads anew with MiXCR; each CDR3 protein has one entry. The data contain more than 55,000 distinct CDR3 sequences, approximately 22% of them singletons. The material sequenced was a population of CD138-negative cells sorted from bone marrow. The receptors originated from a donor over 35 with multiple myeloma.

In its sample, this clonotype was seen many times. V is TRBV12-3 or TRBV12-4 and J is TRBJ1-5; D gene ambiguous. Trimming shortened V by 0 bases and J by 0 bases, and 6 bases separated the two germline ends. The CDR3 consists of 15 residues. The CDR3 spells CASSLAGSSNQPQHF. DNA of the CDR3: TGTGCCAGCAGTTTAGCGGGGTCTAGCAATCAGCCCCAGCATTTT.

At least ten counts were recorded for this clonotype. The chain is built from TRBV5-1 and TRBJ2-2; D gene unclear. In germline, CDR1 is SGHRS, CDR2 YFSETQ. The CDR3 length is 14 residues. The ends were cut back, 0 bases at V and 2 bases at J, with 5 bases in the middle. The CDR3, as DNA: TGCGCCAGCAGCTTGGGCACCAACACCGGGGAGCTGTTTTTT. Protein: CASSLGTNTGELFF.